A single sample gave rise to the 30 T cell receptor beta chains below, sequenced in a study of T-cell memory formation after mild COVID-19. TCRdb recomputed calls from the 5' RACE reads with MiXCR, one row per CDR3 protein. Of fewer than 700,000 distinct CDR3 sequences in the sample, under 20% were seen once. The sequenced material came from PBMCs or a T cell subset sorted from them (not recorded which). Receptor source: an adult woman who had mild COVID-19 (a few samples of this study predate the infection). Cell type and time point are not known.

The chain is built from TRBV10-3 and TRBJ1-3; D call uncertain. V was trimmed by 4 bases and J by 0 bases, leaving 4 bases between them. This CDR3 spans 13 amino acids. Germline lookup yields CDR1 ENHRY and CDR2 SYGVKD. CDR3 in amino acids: CAISGSSGNTIYF. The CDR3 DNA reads TGTGCCATCAGTGGCAGCTCTGGAAACACCATATATTTT.

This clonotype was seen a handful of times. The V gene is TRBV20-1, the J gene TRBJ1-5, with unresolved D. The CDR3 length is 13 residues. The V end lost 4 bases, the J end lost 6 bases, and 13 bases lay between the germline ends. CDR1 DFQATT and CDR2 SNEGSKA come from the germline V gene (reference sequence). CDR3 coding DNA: TGCAGTGCTACCAGTCCGACGGGTCAGCCCCAGCATTTT. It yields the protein CSATSPTGQPQHF.

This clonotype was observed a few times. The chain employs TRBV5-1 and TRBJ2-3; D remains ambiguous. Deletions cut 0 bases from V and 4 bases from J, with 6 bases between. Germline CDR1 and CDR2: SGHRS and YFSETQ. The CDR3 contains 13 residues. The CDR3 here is CASSLAPSDTQYF. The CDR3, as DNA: TGCGCCAGCAGCTTGGCGCCCTCAGATACGCAGTATTTT.

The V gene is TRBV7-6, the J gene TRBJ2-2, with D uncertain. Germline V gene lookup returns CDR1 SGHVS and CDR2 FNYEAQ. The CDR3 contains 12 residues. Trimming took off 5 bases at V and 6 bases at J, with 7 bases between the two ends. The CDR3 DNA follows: TGTGCCAGCAGCCACATAGCCGGGGAGCTGTTTTTT. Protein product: CASSHIAGELFF. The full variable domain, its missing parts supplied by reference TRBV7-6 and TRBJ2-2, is GAGVSQSPRYKVTKRGQDVALRCDPISGHVSLYWYRQALGQGPEFLTYFNYEAQQDKSGLPNDRFSAERPEGSISTLTIQRTEQRDSAMYRCASSHIAGELFFGEGSRLTVL.

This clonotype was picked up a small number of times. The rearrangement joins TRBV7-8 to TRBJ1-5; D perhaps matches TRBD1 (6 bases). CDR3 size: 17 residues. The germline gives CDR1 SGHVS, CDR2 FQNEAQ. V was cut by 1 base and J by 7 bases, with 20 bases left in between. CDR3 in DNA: TGTGCCAGCAGCTTAGGAGTGGTAACACAGGGAGGCCAGCCCCAGCATTTT. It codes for CASSLGVVTQGGQPQHF.

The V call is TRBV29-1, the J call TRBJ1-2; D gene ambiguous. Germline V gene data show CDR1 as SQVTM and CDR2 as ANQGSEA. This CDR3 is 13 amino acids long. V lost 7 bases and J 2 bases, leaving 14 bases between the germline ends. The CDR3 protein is CSAPLEGNYGYTF. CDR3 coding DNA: TGCAGCGCCCCCCTGGAAGGGAACTATGGCTACACCTTC.

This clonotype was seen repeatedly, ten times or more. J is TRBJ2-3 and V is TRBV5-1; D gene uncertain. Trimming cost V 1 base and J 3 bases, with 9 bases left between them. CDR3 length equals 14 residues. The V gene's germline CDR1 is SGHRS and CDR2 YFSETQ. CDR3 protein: CASSLLADTDTQYF. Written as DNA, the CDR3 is TGCGCCAGCAGCTTGTTGGCAGATACAGATACGCAGTATTTT.

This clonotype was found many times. CDR3 DNA: TGTGCCACCAGTGATTCAGGTCTGGGCTACGAGCAGTACTTC. It translates to CATSDSGLGYEQYF. The chain employs TRBV24-1 and TRBJ2-7; D is undetermined. Trimming took off 2 bases at V and 3 bases at J, with 10 bases between the two ends. Germline CDR1 and CDR2: KGHDR and SFDVKD. The CDR3 runs to 14 residues.

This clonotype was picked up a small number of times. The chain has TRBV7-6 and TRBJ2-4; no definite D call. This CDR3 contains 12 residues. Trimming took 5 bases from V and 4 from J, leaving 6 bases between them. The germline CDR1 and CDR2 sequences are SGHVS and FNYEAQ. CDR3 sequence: CASSPRKNIQYF. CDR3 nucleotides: TGTGCCAGCAGCCCCCGGAAAAACATTCAGTACTTC.

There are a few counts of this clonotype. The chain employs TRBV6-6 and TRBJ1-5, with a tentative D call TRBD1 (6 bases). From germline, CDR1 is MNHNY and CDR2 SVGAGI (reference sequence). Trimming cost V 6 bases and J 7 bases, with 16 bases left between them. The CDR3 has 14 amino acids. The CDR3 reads CASRKGGRGQPQHF. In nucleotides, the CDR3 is TGTGCCAGCAGAAAAGGGGGAAGAGGCCAGCCCCAGCATTTT.

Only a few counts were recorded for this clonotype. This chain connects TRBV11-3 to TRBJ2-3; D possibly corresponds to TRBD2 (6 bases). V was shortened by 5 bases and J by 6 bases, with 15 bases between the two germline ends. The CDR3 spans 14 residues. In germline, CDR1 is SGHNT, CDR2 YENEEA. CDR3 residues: CASSLAGSKDTQYF. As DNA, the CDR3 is TGTGCCAGCAGCCTGGCGGGGTCTAAGGATACGCAGTATTTT.

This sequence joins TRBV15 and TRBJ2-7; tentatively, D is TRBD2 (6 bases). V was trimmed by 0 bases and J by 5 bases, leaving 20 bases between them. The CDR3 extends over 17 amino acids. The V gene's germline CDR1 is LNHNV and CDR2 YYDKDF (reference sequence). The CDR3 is CATSRDQLGLARHEQYF. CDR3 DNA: TGTGCCACCAGCAGAGATCAGCTGGGCCTAGCGCGCCACGAGCAGTACTTC.

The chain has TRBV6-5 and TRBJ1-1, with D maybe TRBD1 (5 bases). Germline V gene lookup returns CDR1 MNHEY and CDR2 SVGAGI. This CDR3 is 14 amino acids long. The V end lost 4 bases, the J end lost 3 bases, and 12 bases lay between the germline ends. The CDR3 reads CASSSPPGYTEAFF. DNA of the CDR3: TGTGCCAGCAGTTCCCCCCCAGGGTACACTGAAGCTTTCTTT.

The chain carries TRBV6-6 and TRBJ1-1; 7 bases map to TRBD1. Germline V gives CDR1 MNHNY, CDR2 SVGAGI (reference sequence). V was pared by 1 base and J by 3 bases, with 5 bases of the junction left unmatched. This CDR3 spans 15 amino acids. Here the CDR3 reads CASSYYTGDDTEAFF. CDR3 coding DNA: TGTGCCAGCAGTTACTATACAGGGGATGACACTGAAGCTTTCTTT.

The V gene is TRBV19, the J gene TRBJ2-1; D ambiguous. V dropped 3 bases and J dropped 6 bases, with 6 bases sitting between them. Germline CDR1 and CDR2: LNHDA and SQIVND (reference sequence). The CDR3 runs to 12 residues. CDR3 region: CASSIRVNEQFF. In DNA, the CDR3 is TGTGCCAGTAGTATTCGGGTCAATGAGCAGTTCTTC.

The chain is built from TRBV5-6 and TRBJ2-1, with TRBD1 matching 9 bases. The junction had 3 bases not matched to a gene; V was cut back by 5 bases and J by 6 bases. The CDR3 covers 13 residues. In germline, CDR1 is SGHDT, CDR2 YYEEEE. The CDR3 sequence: CASRQGAGNEQFF. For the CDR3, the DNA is TGTGCCAGCAGACAGGGGGCAGGCAATGAGCAGTTCTTC.

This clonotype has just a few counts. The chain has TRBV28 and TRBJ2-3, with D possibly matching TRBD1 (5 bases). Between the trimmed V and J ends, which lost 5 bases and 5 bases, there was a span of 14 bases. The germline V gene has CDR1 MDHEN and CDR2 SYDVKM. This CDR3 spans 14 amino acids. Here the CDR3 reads CASSRRQFQDTQYF. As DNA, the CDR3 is TGTGCCAGCAGTAGAAGACAGTTCCAAGATACGCAGTATTTT. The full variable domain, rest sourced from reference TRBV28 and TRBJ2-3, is DVKVTQSSRYLVKRTGEKVFLECVQDMDHENMFWYRQDPGLGLRLIYFSYDVKMKEKGDIPEGYSVSREKKERFSLILESASTNQTSMYLCASSRRQFQDTQYFGPGTRLTVL.

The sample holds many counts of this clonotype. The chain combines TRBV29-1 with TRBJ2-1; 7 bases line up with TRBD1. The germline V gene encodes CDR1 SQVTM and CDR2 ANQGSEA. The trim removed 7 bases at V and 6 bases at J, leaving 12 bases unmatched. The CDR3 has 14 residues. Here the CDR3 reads CSATQGSLSNEQFF. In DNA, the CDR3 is TGCAGCGCGACACAGGGGTCCCTTAGCAATGAGCAGTTCTTC.

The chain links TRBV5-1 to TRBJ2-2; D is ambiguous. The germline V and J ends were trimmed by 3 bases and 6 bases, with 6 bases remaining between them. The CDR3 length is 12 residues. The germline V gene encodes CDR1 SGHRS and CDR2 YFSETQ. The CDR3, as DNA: TGCGCCAGCAGCTGGTACGCCGGGGAGCTGTTTTTT. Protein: CASSWYAGELFF.

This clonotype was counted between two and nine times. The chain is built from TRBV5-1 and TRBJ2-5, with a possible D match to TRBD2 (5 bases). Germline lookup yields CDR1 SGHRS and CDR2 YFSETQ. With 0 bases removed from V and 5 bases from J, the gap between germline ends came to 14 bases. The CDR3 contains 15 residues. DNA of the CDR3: TGCGCCAGCAGCTTGGACGACCGGAGGAAGGAGACCCAGTACTTC. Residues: CASSLDDRRKETQYF.

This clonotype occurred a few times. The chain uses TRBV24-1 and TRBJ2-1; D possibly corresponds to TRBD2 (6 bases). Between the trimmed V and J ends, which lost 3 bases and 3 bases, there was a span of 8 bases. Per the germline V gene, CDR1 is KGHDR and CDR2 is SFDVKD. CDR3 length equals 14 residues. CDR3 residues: CATSDPDYYNEQFF. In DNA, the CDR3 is TGTGCCACCAGTGATCCGGACTACTACAATGAGCAGTTCTTC.

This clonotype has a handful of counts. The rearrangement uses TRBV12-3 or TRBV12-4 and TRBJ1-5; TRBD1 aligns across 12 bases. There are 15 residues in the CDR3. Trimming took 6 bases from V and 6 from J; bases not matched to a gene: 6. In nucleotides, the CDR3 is TGTGCCAGCAGGGGACAGGGGGCGCCCCGTCAGCCCCAGCATTTT. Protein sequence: CASRGQGAPRQPQHF.

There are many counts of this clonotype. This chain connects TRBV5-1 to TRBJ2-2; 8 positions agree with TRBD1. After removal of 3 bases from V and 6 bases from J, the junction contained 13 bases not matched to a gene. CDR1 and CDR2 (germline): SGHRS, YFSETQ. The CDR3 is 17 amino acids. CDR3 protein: CASSWAPTGVRAGELFF. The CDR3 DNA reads TGCGCCAGCAGCTGGGCCCCGACAGGGGTGAGGGCCGGGGAGCTGTTTTTT.

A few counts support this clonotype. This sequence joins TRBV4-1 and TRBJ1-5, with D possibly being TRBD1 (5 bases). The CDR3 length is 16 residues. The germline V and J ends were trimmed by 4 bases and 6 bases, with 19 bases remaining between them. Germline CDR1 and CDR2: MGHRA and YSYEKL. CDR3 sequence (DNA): TGCGCCAGCAGCCGACACCCCGGCAGGGAGGGTCAGCCCCAGCATTTT. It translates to CASSRHPGREGQPQHF.

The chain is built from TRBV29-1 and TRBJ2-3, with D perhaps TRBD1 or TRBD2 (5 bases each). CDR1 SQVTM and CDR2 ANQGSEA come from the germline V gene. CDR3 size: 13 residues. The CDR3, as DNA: TGCAGAGCCTCCTTCCGGGACGCAGATACGCAGTATTTT. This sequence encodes CRASFRDADTQYF.

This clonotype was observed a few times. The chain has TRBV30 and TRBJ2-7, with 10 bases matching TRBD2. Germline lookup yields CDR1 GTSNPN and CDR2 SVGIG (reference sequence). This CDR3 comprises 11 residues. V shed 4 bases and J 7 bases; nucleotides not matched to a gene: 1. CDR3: CAWTLAGEQYF. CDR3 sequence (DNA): TGTGCCTGGACACTAGCGGGGGAGCAGTACTTC. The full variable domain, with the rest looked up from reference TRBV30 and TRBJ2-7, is SQTIHQWPATLVQPVGSPLSLECTVEGTSNPNLYWYRQAAGRGLQLLFYSVGIGQISSEVPQNLSASRPQDRQFILSSKKLLLSDSGFYLCAWTLAGEQYFGPGTRLTVT.

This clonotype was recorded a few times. CDR3 protein: CSVEGNYPRYNEQFF. The CDR3 DNA sequence: TGCAGCGTTGAAGGGAACTATCCTCGCTACAATGAGCAGTTCTTC. The chain has TRBV29-1 and TRBJ2-1; D unclear. V shed 1 base and J shed 3 bases, with 13 bases lying between them. Germline lookup yields CDR1 SQVTM and CDR2 ANQGSEA. The CDR3 is 15 amino acids.

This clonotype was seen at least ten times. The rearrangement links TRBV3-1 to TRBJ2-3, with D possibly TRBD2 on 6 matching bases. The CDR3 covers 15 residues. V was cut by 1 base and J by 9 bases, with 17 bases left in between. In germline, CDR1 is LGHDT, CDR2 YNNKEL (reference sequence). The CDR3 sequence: CASSQGGWGGATQYF. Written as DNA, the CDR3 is TGTGCCAGCAGCCAAGGAGGATGGGGCGGGGCGACGCAGTATTTT.

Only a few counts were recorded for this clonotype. In DNA form, the CDR3 reads TGTGCCAGCAGCAAAGATGGTCAGCCCCAGCATTTT. Translation: CASSKDGQPQHF. V gene TRBV21-1 combines with J gene TRBJ1-5. TRBV21-1 counts as a pseudogene. The CDR3 runs 12 residues.

The CDR3 bases are TGTGCCAGCTCGCGGGCCACGAACACTGAAGCTTTCTTT. Amino acid sequence: CASSRATNTEAFF. The V call is TRBV18, the J call TRBJ1-1; D not resolved. V lost 6 bases, J lost 1 base, and 9 bases lay in between. This CDR3 contains 13 residues. Germline loops: CDR1 KGHSH, CDR2 LQKENI.